This T cell receptor (beta chain) is drawn from a study of cytomegalovirus exposure and HLA in healthy donors. The PCR was carried out with 60 Vbeta primers and 13 Jbeta primers. Generated by immunoSEQ multiplex PCR, the TCRdb table keeps only in-frame clones and is missing some. The sample has about 260,000 clones; roughly two thirds are singletons. On this clone itself: Its target is not known.

Study-level points and caveats: Researchers reported in a later analysis that common viral pathogens appeared linked to several top clusters. Later on, analysis showed that most CMV-associated TCR beta chains appeared to be HLA-restricted.

Germline V gene data show CDR1 as LNHDA and CDR2 as SQIVND (reference sequence). Trimming took 2 bases from V and 8 from J, leaving 12 bases between them. This CDR3 comprises 13 residues. The sequence derives from a female donor in good health and CMV-seronegative. V usage is TRBV19 and J usage is TRBJ1-2; no clear D gene. Sequenced: PBMCs. CDR3: CASSIHSSSGYTF. CDR3 bases: TGTGCCAGTAGTATACACAGTTCCTCGGGCTACACCTTC.